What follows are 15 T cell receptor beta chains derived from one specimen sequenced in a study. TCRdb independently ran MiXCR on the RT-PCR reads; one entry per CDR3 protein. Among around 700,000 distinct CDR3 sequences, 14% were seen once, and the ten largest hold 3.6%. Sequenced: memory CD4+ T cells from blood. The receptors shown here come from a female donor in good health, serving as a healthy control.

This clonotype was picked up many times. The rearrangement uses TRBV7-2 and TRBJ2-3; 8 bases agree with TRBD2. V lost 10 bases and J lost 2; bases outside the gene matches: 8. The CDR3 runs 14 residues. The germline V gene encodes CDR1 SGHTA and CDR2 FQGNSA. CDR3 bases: TGTGCCATTATAGGCGGGGGGAACACAGATACGCAGTATTTT. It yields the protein CAIIGGGNTDTQYF.

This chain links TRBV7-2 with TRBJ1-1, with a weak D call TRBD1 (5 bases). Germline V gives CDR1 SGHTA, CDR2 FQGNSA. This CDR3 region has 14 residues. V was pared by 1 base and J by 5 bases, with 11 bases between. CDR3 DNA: TGTGCCAGCAGCTTAGGCAGGGTTGGAACTGAAGCTTTCTTT. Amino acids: CASSLGRVGTEAFF.

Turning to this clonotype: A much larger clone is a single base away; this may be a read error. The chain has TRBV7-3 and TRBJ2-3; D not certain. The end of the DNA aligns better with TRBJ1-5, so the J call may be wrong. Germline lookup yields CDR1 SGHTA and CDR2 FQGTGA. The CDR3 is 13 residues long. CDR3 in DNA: TGTGCCAGCAGCTCAGTGGGCAATCAGCCCCAGCATTTT. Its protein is CASSSVGNQPQHF.

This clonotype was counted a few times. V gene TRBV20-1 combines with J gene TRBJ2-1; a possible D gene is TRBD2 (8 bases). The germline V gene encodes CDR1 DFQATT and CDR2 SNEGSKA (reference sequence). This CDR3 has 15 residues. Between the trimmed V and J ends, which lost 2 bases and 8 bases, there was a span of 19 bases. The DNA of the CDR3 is TGCAGTGCTAGACTAGCGGGCCTAGGGGGCGATGAGCAGTTCTTC. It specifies CSARLAGLGGDEQFF.

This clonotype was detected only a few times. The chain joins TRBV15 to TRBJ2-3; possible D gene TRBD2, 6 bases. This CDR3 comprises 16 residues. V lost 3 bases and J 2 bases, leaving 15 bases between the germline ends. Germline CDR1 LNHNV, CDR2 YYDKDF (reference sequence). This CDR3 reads CATSSGLAELTDTQYF. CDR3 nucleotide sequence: TGTGCCACCAGCAGTGGCTTAGCGGAACTCACAGATACGCAGTATTTT.

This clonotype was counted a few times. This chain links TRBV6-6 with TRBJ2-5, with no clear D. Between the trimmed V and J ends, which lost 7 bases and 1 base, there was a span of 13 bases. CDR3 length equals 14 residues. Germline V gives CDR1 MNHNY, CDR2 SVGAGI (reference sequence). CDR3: CASTRSRLQETQYF. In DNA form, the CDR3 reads TGTGCCAGCACCCGAAGCCGGCTCCAAGAGACCCAGTACTTC.

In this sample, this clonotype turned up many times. The CDR3: CASSLIPGQGGYEQYF. The DNA for the CDR3 is TGTGCCAGCAGTTTGATCCCTGGACAGGGCGGGTACGAGCAGTACTTC. The V gene is TRBV28, the J gene TRBJ2-7, with 8 bases matching TRBD1. V was clipped by 3 bases and J by 4 bases; unmatched bases: 11. In germline, CDR1 is MDHEN, CDR2 SYDVKM. This CDR3 is 16 amino acids long.

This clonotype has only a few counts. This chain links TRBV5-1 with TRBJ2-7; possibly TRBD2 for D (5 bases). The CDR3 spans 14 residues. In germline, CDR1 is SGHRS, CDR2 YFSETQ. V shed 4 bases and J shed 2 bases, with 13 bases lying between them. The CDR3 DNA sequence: TGCGCCAGCAGCGGGAGCCAATTTCCCTACGAGCAGTACTTC. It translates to CASSGSQFPYEQYF.

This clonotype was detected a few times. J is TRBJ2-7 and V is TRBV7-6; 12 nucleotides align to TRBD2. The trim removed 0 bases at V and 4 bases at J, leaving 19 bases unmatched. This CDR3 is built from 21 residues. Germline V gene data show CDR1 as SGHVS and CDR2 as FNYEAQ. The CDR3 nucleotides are TGTGCCAGCAGCTTAGCGCATACCCTAGCGGGAGGGCCTCCCGATCCATACGAGCAGTACTTC. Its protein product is CASSLAHTLAGGPPDPYEQYF. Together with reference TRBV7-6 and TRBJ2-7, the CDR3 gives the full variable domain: GAGVSQSPRYKVTKRGQDVALRCDPISGHVSLYWYRQALGQGPEFLTYFNYEAQQDKSGLPNDRFSAERPEGSISTLTIQRTEQRDSAMYRCASSLAHTLAGGPPDPYEQYFGPGTRLTVT.

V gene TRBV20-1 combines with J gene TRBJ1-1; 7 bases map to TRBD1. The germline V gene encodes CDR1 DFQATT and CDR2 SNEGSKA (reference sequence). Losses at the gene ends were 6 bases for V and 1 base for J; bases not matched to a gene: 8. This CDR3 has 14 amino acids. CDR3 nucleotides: TGCAGTGCGGATCCTCGACAGGGGAACACTGAAGCTTTCTTT. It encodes CSADPRQGNTEAFF.

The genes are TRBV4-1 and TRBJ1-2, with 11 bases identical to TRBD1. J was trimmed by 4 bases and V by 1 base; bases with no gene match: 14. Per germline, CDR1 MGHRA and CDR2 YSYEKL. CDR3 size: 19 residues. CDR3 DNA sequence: TGCGCCAGCAGCCAAGGGGCCTTAGGACAGGGGGCGCAGAGCTATGGCTACACCTTC. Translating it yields CASSQGALGQGAQSYGYTF.

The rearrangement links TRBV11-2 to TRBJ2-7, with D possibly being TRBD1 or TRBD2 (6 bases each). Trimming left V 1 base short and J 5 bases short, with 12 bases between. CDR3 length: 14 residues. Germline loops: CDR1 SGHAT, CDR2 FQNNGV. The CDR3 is CASSLVGGLNEQYF. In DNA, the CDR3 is TGTGCCAGCAGCTTAGTTGGGGGGCTCAACGAGCAGTACTTC.

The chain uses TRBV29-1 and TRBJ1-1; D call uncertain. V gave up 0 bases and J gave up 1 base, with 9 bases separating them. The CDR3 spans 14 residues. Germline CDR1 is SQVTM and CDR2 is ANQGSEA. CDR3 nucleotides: TGCAGCGTTGAAGATAGGAGGCCGAACACTGAAGCTTTCTTT. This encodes CSVEDRRPNTEAFF. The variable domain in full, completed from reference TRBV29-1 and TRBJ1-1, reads SAVISQKPSRDICQRGTSLTIQCQVDSQVTMMFWYRQQPGQSLTLIATANQGSEATYESGFVIDKFPISRPNLTFSTLTVSNMSPEDSSIYLCSVEDRRPNTEAFFGQGTRLTVV.

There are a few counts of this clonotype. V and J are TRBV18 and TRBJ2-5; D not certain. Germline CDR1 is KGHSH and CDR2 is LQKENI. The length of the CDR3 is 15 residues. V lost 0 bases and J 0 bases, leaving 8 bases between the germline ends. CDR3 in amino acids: CASSPPSEYQETQYF. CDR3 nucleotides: TGTGCCAGCTCACCACCATCAGAGTACCAAGAGACCCAGTACTTC. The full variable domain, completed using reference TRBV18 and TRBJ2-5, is NAGVMQNPRHLVRRRGQEARLRCSPMKGHSHVYWYRQLPEEGLKFMVYLQKENIIDESGMPKERFSAEFPKEGPSILRIQQVVRGDSAAYFCASSPPSEYQETQYFGPGTRLLVL.

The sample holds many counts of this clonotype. The CDR3 nucleotides are TGTGCCATCAGTGGCAATCCGGGCTCCTACGAGCAGTACTTC. Translated, it gives CAISGNPGSYEQYF. This rearrangement joins TRBV10-3 to TRBJ2-7; no definite D call. There are 14 residues in the CDR3. Per germline, CDR1 ENHRY and CDR2 SYGVKD. V shed 4 bases and J shed 0 bases, with 10 bases lying between them.